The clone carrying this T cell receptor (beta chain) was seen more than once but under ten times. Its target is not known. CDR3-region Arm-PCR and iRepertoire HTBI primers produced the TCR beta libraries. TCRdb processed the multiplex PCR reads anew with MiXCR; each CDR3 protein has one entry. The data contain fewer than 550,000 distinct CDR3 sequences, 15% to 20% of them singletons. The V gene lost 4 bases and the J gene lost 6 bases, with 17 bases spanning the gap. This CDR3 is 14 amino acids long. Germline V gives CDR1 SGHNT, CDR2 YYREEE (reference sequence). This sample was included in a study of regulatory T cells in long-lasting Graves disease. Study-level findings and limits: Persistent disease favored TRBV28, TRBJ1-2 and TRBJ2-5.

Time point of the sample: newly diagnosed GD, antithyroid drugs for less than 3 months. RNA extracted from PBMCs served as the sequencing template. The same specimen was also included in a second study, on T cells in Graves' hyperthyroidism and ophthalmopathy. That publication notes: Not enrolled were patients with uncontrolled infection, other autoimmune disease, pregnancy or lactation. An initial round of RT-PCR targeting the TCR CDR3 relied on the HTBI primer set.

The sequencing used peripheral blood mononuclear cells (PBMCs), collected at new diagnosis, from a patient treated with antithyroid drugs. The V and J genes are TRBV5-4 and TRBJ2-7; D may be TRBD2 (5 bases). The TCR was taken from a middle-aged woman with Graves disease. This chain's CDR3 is CASSPSGGVSEQYF. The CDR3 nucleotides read TGTGCCAGCAGCCCAAGCGGTGGCGTTAGCGAGCAGTACTTC.